The T cell receptor beta chain under discussion was sequenced for a study of CD8 T cells in Susac syndrome. The wider study: Patients with Susac syndrome, at blood draw, were therapy-naive, on corticosteroids, or on intravenous immunoglobulin alone.

Deletions cut 3 bases from V and 4 bases from J, with 13 bases between. Germline CDR1 and CDR2: LNHDA and SQIVND (reference sequence). The CDR3 extends over 14 amino acids. CD8+ and CD4+ T cells taken from blood had their TCR beta sequenced. The TEMRA cells underwent FACS enrichment, while the CD8+ and CD4+ T cells underwent negative isolation. The RNA input was roughly 0.45 to 1 ug, and it was reverse transcribed with random hexamers. One entry per CDR3 protein results from TCRdb running MiXCR on the immunoSEQ multiplex PCR reads. This table has around 85,000 distinct CDR3 sequences, 85% to 95% appearing once.

Sequences were obtained from CD8+ T cells from PBMCs. The genes are TRBV19 and TRBJ2-7; possibly TRBD1 or TRBD2 for D (6 bases each). This clonotype was obtained from a human donor with Susac syndrome. The CDR3 DNA follows: TGTGCCAGTAGTATTGGTGGAGGGGGATACGAGCAGTACTTC. It encodes CASSIGGGGYEQYF.